The rows below give T cell receptor beta chains drawn from one sample of a study of T cells in Graves' hyperthyroidism and ophthalmopathy. TCRdb re-analysed the multiplex PCR reads in MiXCR, keeping a single row per CDR3 protein. Seen here are around 600,000 distinct CDR3 sequences, 14% observed once, and the top ten hold more than 6%. Source material: blood. All receptors come from a young woman with Graves' ophthalmopathy. Each CDR3 is given with its conserved first and last residue. D genes are given only for firm matches. For some rows the clone size is stated as once, few or many, or as a class when expanded; others skip it.

TRBV20-1,-,many,TRBJ2-7,TGCAGTGCTAGAGATGGACAGCGAGCCTACGAGCAGTACTTC,CSARDGQRAYEQYF
TRBV19,-,-,TRBJ2-3,TGTGCCAGTTCCATGAGCGCAGATACGCAGTATTTT,CASSMSADTQYF
TRBV11-2,-,-,TRBJ2-7,TGTACCAGCAGCTTCGTCGGCAGGGTGGACGAGCAGTACTTC,CTSSFVGRVDEQYF
TRBV20-1,-,many,TRBJ2-7,TGCAGTGCTAGAGATCAAAGGACCGGATCCTACGAGCAGTACTTC,CSARDQRTGSYEQYF
TRBV6-1,-,many,TRBJ2-7,TGTGCCAGCAGTCAGAACAGGGTTCAGTGGGACGAGCAGTACTTC,CASSQNRVQWDEQYF
TRBV13,TRBD1,few,TRBJ2-1,TGTGCCAGCAGCTTTTTATCGGGACAGGGGGCCACTGAGCAGTTCTTC,CASSFLSGQGATEQFF
TRBV4-1,-,-,TRBJ1-1,TGCGCCAGCAGCCGACCGGGACAAACGAACACTGAAGCTTTCTTT,CASSRPGQTNTEAFF
TRBV20-1,-,-,TRBJ2-7,TGCAGTGCTCCCGGTGGGGGGTCAGTCTCCTACGAGCAGTACTTC,CSAPGGGSVSYEQYF
TRBV7-2,TRBD2,many,TRBJ2-7,TGTGCCAGCAGTCAGACGGCGGGAGTGTCCTACGAGCAGTACTTC,CASSQTAGVSYEQYF
TRBV5-1,-,few,TRBJ2-7,TGCGCCAGCAGCTTCGGGTCGGCTTCCTACGAGCAGTACTTC,CASSFGSASYEQYF
TRBV12-3/TRBV12-4,TRBD1,many,TRBJ1-6,TGTGCCAGCAGCAGGGACAGGCGGAGATTCTCGATGCTGTCAAATTCACCCCTCCACTTT,CASSRDRRRFSMLSNSPLHF